Listed below are T cell receptor beta chains from one sample, sequenced in a study of radiotherapy plus CTLA-4 blockade in lung cancer. This table comes from immunoSEQ multiplex PCR, and its TCRdb copy is limited to in-frame clones, with some not included. The sample includes 40,000 to 45,000 clones, approximately 70% of them seen just once. Sample: peripheral blood, taken from a patient treated with radiotherapy plus ipilimumab. These receptors came from a human donor with non-small cell lung cancer who had stable disease on radiotherapy plus ipilimumab. Each CDR3 is given with its conserved first and last residue. Each record gives: V gene, CDR3 protein.

>TRBV2
CASSTGTGGTGANVLTF
>TRBV2
CASREQGNSYEQYF
>TRBV7-6
CASSLVQVHEQYF
>TRBV11-2
CASSFRYDSPLHF
>TRBV5-6
CASSRGQGSIGEQYF
>TRBV2
CASSRTSGGPPVRQYF
>TRBV28
CASSLGRQGWPGYTF
>TRBV5-1
CASSSGQGSGEKLFF
>TRBV5-1
CASSTGTSTDTQYF
>TRBV15
CATSSGGQKNQPQHF